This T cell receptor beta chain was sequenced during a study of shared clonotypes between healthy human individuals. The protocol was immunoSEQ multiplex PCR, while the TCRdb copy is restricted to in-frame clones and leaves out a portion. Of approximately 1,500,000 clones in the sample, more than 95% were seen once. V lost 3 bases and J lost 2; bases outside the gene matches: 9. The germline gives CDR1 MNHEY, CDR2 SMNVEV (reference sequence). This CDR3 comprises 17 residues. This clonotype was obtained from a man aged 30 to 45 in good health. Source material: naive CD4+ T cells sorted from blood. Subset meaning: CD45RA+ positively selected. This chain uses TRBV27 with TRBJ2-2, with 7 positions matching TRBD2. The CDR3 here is CASSFLSGGSNTGELFF. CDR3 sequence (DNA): TGTGCCAGCAGTTTTCTGTCGGGCGGGAGCAACACCGGGGAGCTGTTTTTT.